Listed below are T cell receptor beta chains from one sample, sequenced in a study of Graves' ophthalmopathy and Graves' hyperthyroidism. TCRdb recomputed calls from the multiplex PCR reads with MiXCR, one row per CDR3 protein. Found here are about 740,000 distinct CDR3 sequences, approximately 40% of them singletons; the top ten hold 40% to 45%. Sequencing was done on a sample of peripheral blood. All receptors come from an adult man with Graves' ophthalmopathy. Both conserved end residues are part of each CDR3. Each record gives: D gene, clone size, V gene, J gene, CDR3 protein, CDR3 DNA. A D gene is named only where the DNA matches it firmly. The listing skips clone size in some rows; elsewhere it reads once, few, many or a size class.

D: TRBD2; size: many; V: TRBV24-1; J: TRBJ2-7; CDR3: CATSESTSGNTYEQYF; DNA: TGTGCCACCAGTGAATCGACTAGCGGGAACACCTACGAGCAGTACTTC
D: NA; size: many; V: TRBV7-2; J: TRBJ2-5; CDR3: CASSSALVIRETQYF; DNA: TGTGCCAGCAGCTCCGCTTTGGTTATTAGGGAGACCCAGTACTTC
D: NA; size: few; V: TRBV7-2; J: TRBJ2-7; CDR3: CASSLETADYEQYF; DNA: TGTGCCAGCAGCTTAGAGACTGCGGACTACGAGCAGTACTTC
D: TRBD1; size: many; V: TRBV7-2; J: TRBJ1-1; CDR3: CASSYGPGGRNTEAFF; DNA: TGTGCCAGCAGCTATGGGCCAGGGGGTAGGAACACTGAAGCTTTCTTT
D: NA; size: NA; V: TRBV12-3/TRBV12-4; J: TRBJ1-1; CDR3: CASSSLGAPNSLNTEAFF; DNA: TGTGCCAGCAGTTCCCTTGGGGCGCCAAATAGCTTGAACACTGAAGCTTTCTTT
D: TRBD1; size: NA; V: TRBV20-1; J: TRBJ1-6; CDR3: CSARETTGTNSPLHF; DNA: TGCAGTGCTAGAGAGACGACAGGGACTAATTCACCCCTCCACTTT
D: TRBD2; size: NA; V: TRBV25-1; J: TRBJ2-2; CDR3: CASSTPGLVKTLPGELFF; DNA: TGTGCCAGCAGTACACCCGGACTAGTTAAGACGCTACCCGGGGAGCTGTTTTTT
D: TRBD1; size: few; V: TRBV25-1; J: TRBJ1-2; CDR3: CASQMRQGGGYTF; DNA: TGTGCCAGCCAAATGAGACAGGGCGGTGGCTACACCTTC
D: NA; size: NA; V: TRBV29-1; J: TRBJ2-3; CDR3: CSSTPARGGTDTQYF; DNA: TGCAGCTCCACCCCGGCCAGGGGTGGCACAGATACGCAGTATTTT
D: NA; size: few; V: TRBV11-1; J: TRBJ2-5; CDR3: CASSLTLPETQYF; DNA: TGTGCCAGCAGCTTAACGCTTCCAGAGACCCAGTACTTC
D: TRBD2; size: many; V: TRBV29-1; J: TRBJ2-7; CDR3: CSVIGGGAAYEQYF; DNA: TGCAGCGTCATAGGCGGGGGGGCCGCCTACGAGCAGTACTTC
D: NA; size: NA; V: TRBV11-2; J: TRBJ2-5; CDR3: CASSLARWEETQYF; DNA: TGTGCCAGCAGCTTAGCGCGGTGGGAAGAGACCCAGTACTTC
D: NA; size: many; V: TRBV20-1; J: TRBJ1-4; CDR3: CSAREGSNEKLFF; DNA: TGCAGTGCTAGAGAGGGGTCTAATGAAAAACTGTTTTTT
D: NA; size: few; V: TRBV19; J: TRBJ1-4; CDR3: CPSNGRAREKLFF; DNA: TGTCCCAGTAATGGGAGGGCCCGTGAAAAACTGTTTTTT
D: TRBD1; size: NA; V: TRBV7-9; J: TRBJ2-5; CDR3: CASSPGTGDQETQYF; DNA: TGTGCCAGCAGCCCCGGGACAGGAGACCAAGAGACCCAGTACTTC
D: TRBD1; size: once; V: TRBV7-6; J: TRBJ1-1; CDR3: CASSLGGGGLGTEAFF; DNA: TGTGCCAGCAGCTTAGGGGGAGGGGGCCTTGGCACTGAAGCTTTCTTT
D: TRBD1; size: many; V: TRBV29-1; J: TRBJ2-2; CDR3: CSVTSPDRRTGELFF; DNA: TGCAGCGTGACATCTCCGGACAGGAGAACCGGGGAGCTGTTTTTT
D: NA; size: many; V: TRBV24-1; J: TRBJ1-2; CDR3: CATSALGMDGYTF; DNA: TGTGCCACCAGTGCCCTAGGGATGGATGGCTACACCTTC
D: TRBD1; size: few; V: TRBV19; J: TRBJ1-1; CDR3: CASADRANTEAFF; DNA: TGTGCCAGTGCGGACAGGGCGAACACTGAAGCTTTCTTT
D: TRBD1; size: many; V: TRBV10-3; J: TRBJ1-2; CDR3: CAISEDRDYGYTF; DNA: TGTGCCATCAGTGAGGACAGGGACTATGGCTACACCTTC
D: NA; size: NA; V: TRBV10-2; J: TRBJ1-2; CDR3: CASSDVLQGRYGYTF; DNA: TGTGCCAGCAGTGACGTCTTACAGGGACGCTATGGCTACACCTTC
D: NA; size: NA; V: TRBV2; J: TRBJ1-1; CDR3: CASVGQVNTEAFF; DNA: TGTGCCAGCGTTGGGCAGGTGAACACTGAAGCTTTCTTT
D: NA; size: NA; V: TRBV20-1; J: TRBJ1-1; CDR3: CSARAAEWGTEAFF; DNA: TGCAGTGCTAGAGCAGCGGAATGGGGCACTGAAGCTTTCTTT
D: TRBD1; size: many; V: TRBV12-3/TRBV12-4; J: TRBJ1-2; CDR3: CASRMTGSNYGYTF; DNA: TGTGCCAGCAGAATGACAGGGTCTAACTATGGCTACACCTTC
D: TRBD1; size: many; V: TRBV7-9; J: TRBJ1-2; CDR3: CASMDRGNYGYTF; DNA: TGTGCCAGCATGGACAGGGGAAACTATGGCTACACCTTC
D: NA; size: NA; V: TRBV20-1; J: TRBJ2-5; CDR3: CSASREEETQYF; DNA: TGCAGTGCTAGCAGGGAGGAGGAGACCCAGTACTTC
D: TRBD1; size: NA; V: TRBV29-1; J: TRBJ2-7; CDR3: CSVADGQGSYEQYF; DNA: TGCAGCGTTGCCGATGGACAGGGGTCCTACGAGCAGTACTTC